The 5 T cell receptor beta chains presented below share a single source sample, sequenced in a study of OX40 agonist ivuxolimab in advanced cancers. Sequencing used immunoSEQ multiplex PCR; TCRdb keeps in-frame clones, though not all of them. The sample holds roughly 60,000 clones, approximately 85% seen once. This specimen consisted of CD4+ or CD8+ T cells sorted from blood, obtained in a trial of the OX40 agonist ivuxolimab. The receptors stem from an adult with an advanced solid tumor such as melanoma, head and neck, liver or kidney cancer.

V and J are TRBV9 and TRBJ2-7; the D gene could be TRBD1 or TRBD2 (6 bases each). The germline V gene encodes CDR1 SGDLS and CDR2 YYNGEE. V was cut by 0 bases and J by 5 bases, with 12 bases left in between. The CDR3 contains 14 residues. CDR3 amino acids: CASSVDGGRNEQYF. In nucleotides, the CDR3 is TGTGCCAGCAGCGTAGATGGGGGGCGGAACGAGCAGTACTTC.

Here the CDR3 DNA reads TGTGCCATCAGCAACCTCAGGGGGCATGACTATGGCTACACCTTC. Translating gives CAISNLRGHDYGYTF. This sequence joins TRBV10-3 and TRBJ1-2, with 8 bases lining up with TRBD1. The CDR3 contains 15 residues. J gave up 3 bases and V 6 bases, and 9 bases lay outside the gene matches. Germline-derived CDR1 and CDR2 are ENHRY and SYGVKD.

The genes are TRBV10-3 and TRBJ2-2, with 12 bases lining up with TRBD2. Germline V gives CDR1 ENHRY, CDR2 SYGVKD. V shed 4 bases and J 3 bases; nucleotides not matched to a gene: 6. The CDR3 is made up of 17 amino acids. CDR3 nucleotides: TGTGCCATCAGTGGGCTAGCGGGGGGGCCCGACACCGGGGAGCTGTTTTTT. Translation: CAISGLAGGPDTGELFF.

The chain couples TRBV30 to TRBJ1-3; D gene unclear. V was trimmed by 0 bases and J by 4 bases, leaving 10 bases between them. CDR1 and CDR2 (germline): GTSNPN, SVGIG (reference sequence). This CDR3 has 14 amino acids. Here the CDR3 DNA reads TGTGCCTGGAGTGTCGCCGGGAGCGGAAACACCATATATTTT. Amino acid sequence: CAWSVAGSGNTIYF.

V gene TRBV19 combines with J gene TRBJ1-5; D might be TRBD1 (5 bases). Germline-derived CDR1 and CDR2 are LNHDA and SQIVND (reference sequence). The CDR3 contains 14 residues. Trimming removed 5 bases at V and 3 bases at J, with 11 bases between. CDR3 sequence reads: CASSEGIFNQPQHF. In DNA, the CDR3 is TGTGCCAGTAGTGAGGGGATTTTCAATCAGCCCCAGCATTTT.